This T cell receptor (beta chain) is drawn from a study of blood T cell repertoires in COVID-19. About the research overall: The samples span acute and convalescent COVID-19 from the United States, Italy and Spain. Sample material is recorded as cDNA or gDNA derived from T cells, B-cell-depleted T cells, or PBMCs.

Original processing methods: Amplification from reference gene primers served as the basis for estimated nucleated cell counts. Libraries were prepared by immunoSEQ multiplex PCR; TCRdb keeps only in-frame clonotypes and omits some of them. The V and J calls and clone size come from that table; D and trimming were worked out from the DNA. Among 35,000 to 55,000 clones listed, more than 75% were seen once. Looked up from germline, CDR1 is MRHNA and CDR2 is SNTAGT. V dropped 8 bases and J dropped 4; count of bases not matched to a gene: 9. CDR3 length equals 14 residues. Sequencing was carried out using peripheral blood. This clonotype was obtained from a human donor in a cohort sampled during active COVID-19. The chain combines TRBV6-4 with TRBJ2-3; TRBD2 matches 7 bases. The CDR3 is CASPREGRADTQYF. In nucleotides, the CDR3 is TGTGCCAGCCCGAGGGAGGGCCGGGCAGATACGCAGTATTTT.